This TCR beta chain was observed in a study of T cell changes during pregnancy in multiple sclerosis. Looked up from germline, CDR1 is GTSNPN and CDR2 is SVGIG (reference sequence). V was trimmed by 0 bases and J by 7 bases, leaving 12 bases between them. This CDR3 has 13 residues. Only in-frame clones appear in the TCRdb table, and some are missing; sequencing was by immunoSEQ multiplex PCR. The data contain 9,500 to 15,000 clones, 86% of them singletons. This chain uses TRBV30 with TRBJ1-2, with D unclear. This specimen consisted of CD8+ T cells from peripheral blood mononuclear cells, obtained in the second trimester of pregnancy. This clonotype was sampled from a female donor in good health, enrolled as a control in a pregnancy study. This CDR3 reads CAWSVTEPSGYTF. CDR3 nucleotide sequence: TGTGCCTGGAGTGTAACAGAGCCGAGTGGCTACACCTTC.